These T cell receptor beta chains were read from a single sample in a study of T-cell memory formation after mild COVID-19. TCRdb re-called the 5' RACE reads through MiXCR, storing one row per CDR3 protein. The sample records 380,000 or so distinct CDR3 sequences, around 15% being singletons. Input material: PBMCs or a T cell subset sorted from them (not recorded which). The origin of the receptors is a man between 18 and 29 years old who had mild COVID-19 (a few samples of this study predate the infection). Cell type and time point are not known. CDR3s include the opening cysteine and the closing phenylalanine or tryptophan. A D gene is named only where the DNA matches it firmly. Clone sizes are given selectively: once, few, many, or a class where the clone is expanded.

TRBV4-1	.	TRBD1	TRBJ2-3	TGCGCCAGCAGCCGAACAGGGGTAATCACAGATACGCAGTATTTT	CASSRTGVITDTQYF
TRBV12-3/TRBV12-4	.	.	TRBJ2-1	TGTGCCAGCAGTTTAGGGGGGGCAGGCTATGAGCAGTTCTTC	CASSLGGAGYEQFF
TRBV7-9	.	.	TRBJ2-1	TGTGCCAGCAGCTTATGGGGGTTTGAGCAGTTCTTC	CASSLWGFEQFF
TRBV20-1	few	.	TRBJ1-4	TGCAGTGCTAGTCGATCACTCTCCGGGGCTAATGAAAAACTGTTTTTT	CSASRSLSGANEKLFF
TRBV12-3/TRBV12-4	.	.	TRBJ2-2	TGTGCCAGCAGTACGGTTCGCACCGGGGAGCTGTTTTTT	CASSTVRTGELFF
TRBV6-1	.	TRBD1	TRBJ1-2	TGTGCCAGCAGACCGGGACAGGGGGGCCGGGAGTATGGCTACACCTTC	CASRPGQGGREYGYTF
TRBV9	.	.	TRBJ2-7	TGTGCCAGCAGCACGGATAGCTCCTACGAGCAGTACTTC	CASSTDSSYEQYF
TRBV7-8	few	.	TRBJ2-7	TGTGCCAGCAGCTATACGGTCAGGGGCACCTACGAGCAGTACTTC	CASSYTVRGTYEQYF
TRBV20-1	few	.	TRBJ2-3	TGCAGTGCTAGAGTGGAAGGATATACGCAGTATTTT	CSARVEGYTQYF
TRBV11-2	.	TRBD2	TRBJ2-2	TGTGCCAGCAGCTTACCTAGCGGGGGGTCCGGGGAGCTGTTTTTT	CASSLPSGGSGELFF
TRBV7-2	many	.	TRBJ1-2	TGTGCCAGCAGCCCTAGACAGGATGCATATGGCTACACCTTC	CASSPRQDAYGYTF